This entry lists 21 T cell receptor beta chains sequenced from one sample in a study of CD8 T cells in ankylosing spondylitis. Study findings and constraints: Characteristic of ankylosing spondylitis blood, it appeared, was a TCR beta motif comprising eight highly homologous variants.

For these receptors, no antigen is known. MiXCR was run by TCRdb on the 5' RACE reads, yielding one entry per CDR3 protein. In the table there are fewer than 500,000 distinct CDR3 sequences, approximately 20% of which are singletons. Sequenced sample: blood, either unsorted or a sorted T cell fraction (not recorded which). All receptors derive from a male donor with ankylosing spondylitis.

The chain is built from TRBV28 and TRBJ2-1; tentative D call: TRBD1 (5 bases). V was clipped by 5 bases and J by 0 bases, with 11 bases between them. The V gene's germline CDR1 is MDHEN and CDR2 SYDVKM. CDR3 length equals 15 residues. The CDR3 nucleotides read TGTGCCAGCAGTCCACACAGGAGCTCCTACAATGAGCAGTTCTTC. This translates into CASSPHRSSYNEQFF.

The chain joins TRBV14 to TRBJ2-1, with D possibly TRBD1 on 7 matching bases. Trimming left V 5 bases short and J 10 bases short, with 18 bases between. Germline CDR1 and CDR2: SGHDN and FVKESK. The CDR3 contains 14 residues. The CDR3: CASSENRGAGEQFF. CDR3 coding DNA: TGTGCCAGCAGCGAAAACAGGGGCGCGGGGGAGCAGTTCTTC.

This clonotype was recorded at least ten times. The V gene is TRBV3-1, the J gene TRBJ2-1, with D unresolved. The CDR3 is 13 residues long. Trimming took 3 bases from V and 6 from J, leaving 9 bases between them. Germline values: CDR1 LGHDT, CDR2 YNNKEL (reference sequence). CDR3 sequence (DNA): TGTGCCAGCAGCCAGATGCTAGGCAATGAGCAGTTCTTC. Translating it yields CASSQMLGNEQFF.

This clonotype was observed many times. The chain recombines TRBV7-6 with TRBJ2-7, with 10 bases aligning to TRBD1. This CDR3 comprises 16 residues. From germline, CDR1 is SGHVS and CDR2 FNYEAQ. V lost 5 bases and J lost 2; bases outside the gene matches: 9. Written as DNA, the CDR3 is TGTGCCAGCAGCAAGGGGACAGGGGTTTCCACCTACGAGCAGTACTTC. This encodes CASSKGTGVSTYEQYF.

The J gene is TRBJ1-1, the V gene TRBV5-1; D may be TRBD1 (5 bases). V lost 4 bases and J lost 4, with 14 bases in between. Germline CDR1 and CDR2: SGHRS and YFSETQ. CDR3 length equals 14 residues. CDR3: CASSTSGGSTEAFF. The CDR3 DNA follows: TGCGCCAGCAGCACCTCCGGGGGGAGCACTGAAGCTTTCTTT.

This clonotype was seen only a few times. The chain employs TRBV6-5 and TRBJ2-7; D is perhaps TRBD1 (5 bases). Germline CDR1 reads MNHEY; CDR2 reads SVGAGI. The CDR3 runs to 13 residues. With 2 bases removed from V and 3 bases from J, the gap between germline ends came to 8 bases. The DNA for the CDR3 is TGTGCCAGCAGTTACGGCAGGGACTACGAGCAGTACTTC. This sequence encodes CASSYGRDYEQYF.

The V and J genes are TRBV7-9 and TRBJ1-1; a possible D gene is TRBD1 (5 bases). Germline-derived CDR1 and CDR2 are SEHNR and FQNEAQ (reference sequence). Trimming took 1 base from V and 4 from J, leaving 10 bases between them. The CDR3 loop spans 14 amino acids. In nucleotides, the CDR3 is TGTGCCAGCAGCTTAGTCCCACAGGTCACTGAAGCTTTCTTT. Residues: CASSLVPQVTEAFF.

The CDR3 nucleotides read TGTGCCATCAGACCCGACTCGGGACCCAACAATGAGCAGTTCTTC. Translating gives CAIRPDSGPNNEQFF. The chain links TRBV10-3 to TRBJ2-1; D might be TRBD1 or TRBD2, each matching 5 bases. The CDR3 extends over 15 amino acids. The V gene lost 6 bases and the J gene lost 5 bases, with 17 bases spanning the gap. Germline V gene sequence: CDR1 ENHRY, CDR2 SYGVKD.

The chain carries TRBV12-3 or TRBV12-4 and TRBJ1-1; no firm D call. Trimming left V 4 bases short and J 10 bases short, with 16 bases between. The CDR3 is made up of 13 amino acids. DNA for the CDR3: TGTGCCAGCAGTTACCGGGCCTCACGGGTAGCTTTCTTT. Protein: CASSYRASRVAFF.

This clonotype was detected only a few times. The chain joins TRBV14 to TRBJ2-1; 7 positions agree with TRBD2. Germline-derived CDR1 and CDR2 are SGHDN and FVKESK. The ends lost 4 bases at V and 4 bases at J; junction bases unmatched: 7. The CDR3 length is 15 residues. This CDR3 reads CASSLDEREYNEQFF. CDR3 coding DNA: TGTGCCAGCAGCCTTGATGAGCGGGAATACAATGAGCAGTTCTTC.

This clonotype was seen just once. The chain employs TRBV3-1 and TRBJ1-6, with 8 bases that match TRBD1. Germline V gives CDR1 LGHDT, CDR2 YNNKEL (reference sequence). With V trimmed by 6 bases and J by 9 bases, 7 bases remained unmatched. This CDR3 comprises 14 residues. In nucleotides, the CDR3 is TGTGCCAGCAGACAGACAGGGGTGTCTTCACCCCTCCACTTT. It specifies CASRQTGVSSPLHF. The whole variable domain, filled in from reference TRBV3-1 and TRBJ1-6, reads DTAVSQTPKYLVTQMGNDKSIKCEQNLGHDTMYWYKQDSKKFLKIMFSYNNKELIINETVPNRFSPKSPDKAHLNLHINSLELGDSAVYFCASRQTGVSSPLHFGNGTRLTVT.

CDR3 sequence (DNA): TGTGCCAGCAGCCAACTCAGGGGGCAGGTCTATAATTCACCCCTCCACTTT. The encoded protein is CASSQLRGQVYNSPLHF. The genes are TRBV3-1 and TRBJ1-6, with 8 bases matching TRBD1. V dropped 2 bases and J dropped 3; count of bases not matched to a gene: 6. From germline, CDR1 is LGHDT and CDR2 YNNKEL (reference sequence). The CDR3 runs to 17 residues.

The chain links TRBV28 to TRBJ2-4, with 9 bases matching TRBD1. V gave up 4 bases and J gave up 7 bases; unmatched junction bases: 11. This CDR3 is built from 16 residues. Germline V CDR1 and CDR2: MDHEN, SYDVKM. In DNA, the CDR3 is TGTGCCAGCAGTTCCCTTGGGACAGGGAAAAGGAACATTCAGTACTTC. This gives the protein CASSSLGTGKRNIQYF.

The rearrangement joins TRBV5-1 to TRBJ1-2; D is ambiguous. The CDR3 sequence is 15 residues long. V was clipped by 4 bases and J by 2 bases, with 15 bases between them. Germline V gene sequence: CDR1 SGHRS, CDR2 YFSETQ. CDR3 nucleotides: TGCGCCAGCAGCGCGGGTCGGGCAGTGAACTATGGCTACACCTTC. Residues: CASSAGRAVNYGYTF.

This clonotype was found many times. This rearrangement joins TRBV29-1 to TRBJ2-7; TRBD1 is a possible D gene (5 bases). The CDR3 runs to 13 residues. The germline V gene has CDR1 SQVTM and CDR2 ANQGSEA. V shed 5 bases and J shed 0 bases, with 11 bases lying between them. The CDR3 DNA follows: TGCAGCGTTAAACGACAGAGCTCCTACGAGCAGTACTTC. Translating it yields CSVKRQSSYEQYF.

This clonotype was observed a handful of times. This chain uses TRBV29-1 with TRBJ1-1, with TRBD1 identical over 7 bases. Germline values: CDR1 SQVTM, CDR2 ANQGSEA. The ends lost 6 bases at V and 1 base at J; junction bases unmatched: 5. CDR3 size: 13 residues. The CDR3 here is CSVDRVENTEAFF. In nucleotides, the CDR3 is TGCAGCGTCGACAGGGTGGAGAACACTGAAGCTTTCTTT.

The V and J genes are TRBV12-3 or TRBV12-4 and TRBJ2-3; TRBD2 matches 7 bases. The V gene end was trimmed by 9 bases and the J gene end by 2 bases; junction bases not matched to a gene: 14. This CDR3 comprises 16 residues. CDR3: CASMVLGRELTDTQYF. CDR3 coding DNA: TGTGCCAGTATGGTACTAGGGCGGGAGCTCACAGATACGCAGTATTTT.

The CDR3 region has the DNA TGCAGCGTTAACAGGGGGTTGAGTTCCGGTGAGCAGTTCTTC. It specifies CSVNRGLSSGEQFF. The chain employs TRBV29-1 and TRBJ2-1, with 8 bases aligning to TRBD1. V shed 5 bases and J 9 bases; nucleotides not matched to a gene: 12. CDR3 size: 14 residues. Germline assignment: CDR1 SQVTM and CDR2 ANQGSEA.

V usage is TRBV4-2 and J usage is TRBJ1-5; no definite D call. Germline values: CDR1 LGHNA, CDR2 YNFKEQ. This CDR3 has 14 residues. The V gene lost 3 bases and the J gene lost 5 bases, with 11 bases spanning the gap. The CDR3 DNA reads TGTGCCAGCAGCCATCCCGCCCCGTATCAGCCCCAGCATTTT. Protein sequence: CASSHPAPYQPQHF.

The chain recombines TRBV19 with TRBJ2-1, with TRBD2 as a possible D gene (7 bases). Germline V gene data show CDR1 as LNHDA and CDR2 as SQIVND (reference sequence). The CDR3 is made up of 14 amino acids. V shed 5 bases and J shed 11 bases, with 19 bases lying between them. CDR3 loop: CASSYGGQIIQQFF. The CDR3 nucleotides read TGTGCCAGTAGTTACGGGGGGCAAATCATCCAGCAGTTCTTC. The whole variable domain, filled in from reference TRBV19 and TRBJ2-1, reads DGGITQSPKYLFRKEGQNVTLSCEQNLNHDAMYWYRQDPGQGLRLIYYSQIVNDFQKGDIAEGYSVSREKKESFPLTVTSAQKNPTAFYLCASSYGGQIIQQFFGPGTRLTVL.

The genes are TRBV28 and TRBJ1-2; 12 bases are shared with TRBD1. The germline V gene has CDR1 MDHEN and CDR2 SYDVKM. V gave up 6 bases and J gave up 7 bases; unmatched junction bases: 9. This CDR3 is 15 amino acids long. CDR3 in amino acids: CASSPGTGGRGGYTF. CDR3 coding DNA: TGTGCCAGCAGCCCCGGGACAGGGGGCAGGGGTGGCTACACCTTC.